Listed below are T cell receptor beta chains from one sample, sequenced in a study of cytomegalovirus exposure and HLA in healthy donors. Clones were sequenced by immunoSEQ multiplex PCR, and TCRdb holds only the in-frame ones, with some missing. The sample spans 60,000 or so clones; the ten largest clones claim roughly 9.6%. Sequencing used PBMCs. Receptors originate from a man aged 45-60 years in good health and CMV-seropositive. CDR3s include the opening cysteine and the closing phenylalanine or tryptophan. Fields, in order: V gene, D gene, J gene, CDR3 protein. D genes are given only for firm matches.

TRBV6-4,NA,TRBJ1-5,CASSDFQGISNQPQHF
TRBV11-2,TRBD1,TRBJ1-5,CASSSTRDRYQPQHF
TRBV14,NA,TRBJ2-5,CASSPEQGALETQYF
TRBV7-2,TRBD2,TRBJ2-1,CASSGSGTIAKEQFF
TRBV2,NA,TRBJ1-5,CASSEEGLVRQPQHF
TRBV19,NA,TRBJ2-1,CASSILGQGPYNEQFF
TRBV28,NA,TRBJ2-1,CASSGEVYSYNEQFF
TRBV6-4,NA,TRBJ2-3,CASISRGTRRGHTDTQYF
TRBV9,NA,TRBJ2-4,CASSVGLAKNIQYF
TRBV19,TRBD1,TRBJ1-4,CASSLDRATNEKLFF
TRBV5-4,TRBD1,TRBJ2-1,CASSWDRDRDEQFF
TRBV5-1,TRBD2,TRBJ2-3,CASSLAPTSGRSDTQYF
TRBV27,NA,TRBJ1-5,CASSVDRNFQPQHF
TRBV28,NA,TRBJ1-2,CASSQTPDYGYTF
TRBV6-6,TRBD2,TRBJ2-3,CASGTRASGGGDTQYF
TRBV5-1,TRBD2,TRBJ2-7,CASRPAGGRIYEQYF
TRBV6-6,NA,TRBJ2-5,CASSRLEGTQYF
TRBV30,NA,TRBJ1-2,CAWKRGNYGYTF
TRBV27,TRBD2,NA,CASSLLAGAEQYF
TRBV30,NA,TRBJ1-6,CAWSVDSNSPLHF
TRBV9,NA,TRBJ2-3,CASSGGLHPSTDTQYF
TRBV9,NA,TRBJ2-1,CASSVAGDVDNEQFF
TRBV6-1,TRBD1,TRBJ2-7,CAGMRTGGYEQYF
TRBV5-6,NA,TRBJ2-5,CASSLGEQETQYF
TRBV18,NA,TRBJ1-1,CASSPGRGNTEAFF
TRBV6-5,TRBD2,TRBJ2-1,CASRSWGGVNNEQFF
TRBV19,NA,TRBJ2-2,CASSLDQGSGELFF
TRBV19,NA,TRBJ2-3,CASSGEDTQYF
TRBV18,NA,TRBJ2-1,CASSPRGEEGVQFF
TRBV5-4,NA,TRBJ1-1,CASSLAPNTEAFF
TRBV7-9,TRBD1,TRBJ2-7,CASSQDRGYEQYF
TRBV5-4,TRBD2,TRBJ2-7,CASSVGTSGRRPYEQYF
TRBV4-3,TRBD2,TRBJ2-3,CASSQDPASGVSTDTQYF
TRBV6-4,TRBD2,TRBJ2-2,CAPPGLAGGPGTGELFF
TRBV18,NA,TRBJ2-2,CASSPQGARNTGELFF
TRBV15,TRBD2,TRBJ2-3,CATSRGEHGTSGRRTDTQYF
TRBV6-5,NA,NA,CASRPHWTRTYEQYF
TRBV5-4,NA,TRBJ2-1,CASSDYSNEQFF
TRBV15,TRBD2,TRBJ2-7,CATGRELAGAYEQYF
TRBV5-1,TRBD2,TRBJ2-1,CASSLAASGGAYNEQFF
TRBV27,NA,TRBJ2-7,CASSLAGREQYF
TRBV5-1,TRBD1,TRBJ2-7,CASSLRQGLSEQYF
TRBV2,TRBD1,TRBJ2-3,CASSGQGFVTDTQYF
TRBV19,TRBD1,TRBJ2-7,CASSIGGQGIGYEQYF
TRBV9,TRBD1,TRBJ2-7,CASSEGQGYEQYF
TRBV7-2,NA,TRBJ2-7,CASSTATGLSYEQYF
TRBV19,NA,TRBJ2-5,CARPRQLQETQYF
TRBV7-6,TRBD1,TRBJ2-7,CASSLAQTGGEQYF
TRBV19,TRBD2,TRBJ2-7,CASSIGTSSYEQYF
TRBV19,NA,TRBJ1-5,CASSIVPGNQPQHF
TRBV29-1,TRBD2,TRBJ2-1,CSGGTSYREQFF
TRBV4-3,TRBD1,TRBJ1-2,CASSQGGGQGEGYTF
TRBV6-1,NA,TRBJ2-7,CASSEVTSASYEQYF
TRBV11-2,TRBD1,TRBJ1-2,CASSPEGARGISYTF
TRBV5-1,NA,TRBJ2-1,CASSPSSYNEQFF
TRBV5-1,TRBD1,TRBJ1-2,CASSPGTENGYTF
TRBV6-5,TRBD1,TRBJ2-4,CASSSLGQGGNIQYF
TRBV4-3,TRBD2,TRBJ2-7,CASSQVAGVASYEQYF
TRBV6-1,NA,TRBJ2-7,CASSAGQSSYEQYF
TRBV6-5,TRBD1,TRBJ1-2,CASSGAGQGAFGYTF